Sequencing of this T cell receptor (beta chain) was carried out in a study of blood T cell repertoires in COVID-19. Generated by immunoSEQ multiplex PCR, the TCRdb table keeps only in-frame clones and is missing some. Of approximately 220,000 clones in the sample, around 80% were seen once. The V and J ends lost 6 bases and 3 bases, in that order; junction bases with no gene match: 7. The CDR3 runs 14 residues. CDR1 is LNHDA, CDR2 SQIVND, per germline (reference sequence). This TCR was recovered from a woman aged 60 to 75 who had recovered from COVID-19. Sequencing was done on a sample of peripheral blood. The chain links TRBV19 to TRBJ1-1, with 7 bases identical to TRBD1. CDR3 sequence (DNA): TGTGCCAGTAGCGTCAGGGGGGCGGACACTGAAGCTTTCTTT. This gives the protein CASSVRGADTEAFF.